This T cell receptor beta chain was sequenced in a study of identical twins. Study-wide points: With abundant cord blood beta clonotypes, insertions were fewer; memory repertoires showed no such pattern.

MiXCR, applied by TCRdb to the 5' RACE reads, yields one record per CDR3 protein. The sample holds approximately 700,000 distinct CDR3 sequences, about 18% seen once. As concerns this clonotype: No antigen is known for it.

CDR3 length equals 17 residues. Trimming stripped 2 bases from V and 4 bases from J, with 18 bases between. Germline CDR1 is LGHDT and CDR2 is YNNKEL (reference sequence). This sample was shared with a second study, whose subject was T cells expressing NK-cell markers. That study adds: A few donors showed these clonotypes also leading the CD3+CD56-NKG2C+ fraction.

This clonotype originated in a woman younger than 35 in good health. The rearrangement joins TRBV3-1 to TRBJ2-1; D unclear. What was sequenced was PBMCs. The CDR3 nucleotides are TGTGCCAGCAGCCAAAGTCCCTTCCCTGATTATTACAATGAGCAGTTCTTC. It yields the protein CASSQSPFPDYYNEQFF.